This TCR beta chain was captured in a study of control samples from healthy donors and cancer patients. This CDR3 contains 14 residues. V lost 7 bases and J lost 3, with 13 bases in between. The V gene's germline CDR1 is MNHNY and CDR2 SVGAGI (reference sequence). Clones were sequenced by immunoSEQ multiplex PCR, and TCRdb holds only the in-frame ones, with some missing. Among 65,000 to 95,000 clones listed, about 89% were seen once. This receptor was identified in a man aged 50-60 years in good health. The V call is TRBV6-6, the J call TRBJ1-3, with D possibly matching TRBD1 (5 bases). The sequencing input was blood. CDR3 sequence: CASILGVFGNTIYF. CDR3 coding DNA: TGTGCCAGCATCTTAGGGGTATTTGGAAACACCATATATTTT.